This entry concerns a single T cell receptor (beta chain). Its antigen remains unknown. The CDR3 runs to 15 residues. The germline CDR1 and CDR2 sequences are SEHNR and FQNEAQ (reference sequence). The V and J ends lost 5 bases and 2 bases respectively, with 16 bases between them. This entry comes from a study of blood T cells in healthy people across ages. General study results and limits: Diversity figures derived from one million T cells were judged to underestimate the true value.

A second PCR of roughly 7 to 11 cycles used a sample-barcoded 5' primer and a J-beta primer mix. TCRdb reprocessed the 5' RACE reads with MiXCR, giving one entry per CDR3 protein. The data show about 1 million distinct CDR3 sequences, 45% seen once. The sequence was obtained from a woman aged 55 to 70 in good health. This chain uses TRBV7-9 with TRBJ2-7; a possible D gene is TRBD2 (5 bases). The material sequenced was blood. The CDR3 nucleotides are TGTGCCAGCAGCGACTCGACGGCTAGCACCTACGAGCAGTACTTC. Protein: CASSDSTASTYEQYF.